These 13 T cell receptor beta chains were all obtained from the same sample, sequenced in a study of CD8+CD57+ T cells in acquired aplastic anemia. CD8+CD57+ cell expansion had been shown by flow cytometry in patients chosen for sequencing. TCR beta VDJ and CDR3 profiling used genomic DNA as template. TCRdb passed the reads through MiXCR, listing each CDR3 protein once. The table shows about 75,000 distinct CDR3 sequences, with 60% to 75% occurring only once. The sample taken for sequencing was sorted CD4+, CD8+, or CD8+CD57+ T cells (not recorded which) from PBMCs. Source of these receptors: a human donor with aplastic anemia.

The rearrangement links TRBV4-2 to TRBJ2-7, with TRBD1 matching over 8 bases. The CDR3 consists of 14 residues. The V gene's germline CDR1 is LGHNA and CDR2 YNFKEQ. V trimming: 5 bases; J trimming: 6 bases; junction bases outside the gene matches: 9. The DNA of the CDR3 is TGTGCCAGCAGCTGGAGGACAGGGTCACGCGAGCAGTACTTC. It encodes CASSWRTGSREQYF.

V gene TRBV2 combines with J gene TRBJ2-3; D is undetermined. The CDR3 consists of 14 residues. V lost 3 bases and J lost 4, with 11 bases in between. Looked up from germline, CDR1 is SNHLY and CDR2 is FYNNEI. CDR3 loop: CASSEETDSDTQYF. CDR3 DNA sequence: TGTGCCAGCAGTGAGGAAACTGACTCAGATACGCAGTATTTT.

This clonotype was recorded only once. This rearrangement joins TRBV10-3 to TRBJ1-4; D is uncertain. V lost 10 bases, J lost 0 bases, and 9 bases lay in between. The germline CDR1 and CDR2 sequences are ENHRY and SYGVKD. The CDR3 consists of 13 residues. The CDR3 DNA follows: TGTGCCACTGCTACAGCAACTAATGAAAAACTGTTTTTT. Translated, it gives CATATATNEKLFF.

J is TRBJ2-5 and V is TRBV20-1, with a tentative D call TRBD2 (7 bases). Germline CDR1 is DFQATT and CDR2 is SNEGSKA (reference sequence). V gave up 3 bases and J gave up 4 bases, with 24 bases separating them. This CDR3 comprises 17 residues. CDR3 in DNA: TGCAGTGCTAGTGAGAGAGGCGGGGGCGCCGGGGGAGAGACCCAGTACTTC. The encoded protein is CSASERGGGAGGETQYF.

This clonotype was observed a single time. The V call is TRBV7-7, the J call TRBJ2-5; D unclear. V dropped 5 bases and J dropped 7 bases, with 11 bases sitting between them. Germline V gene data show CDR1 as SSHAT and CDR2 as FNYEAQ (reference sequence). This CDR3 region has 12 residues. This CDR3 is CASSHNDVTQYF. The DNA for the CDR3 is TGTGCCAGCAGCCATAACGACGTGACCCAGTACTTC.

The CDR3: CSAILRSGNTIYF. Written as DNA, the CDR3 is TGCAGTGCTATCCTTCGAAGTGGAAACACCATATATTTT. This chain uses TRBV20-1 with TRBJ1-3, with D unresolved. The V end was cut by 4 bases, the J end by 3 bases, with 10 bases between. CDR1 and CDR2 from the germline V gene are DFQATT and SNEGSKA (reference sequence). The CDR3 has 13 amino acids.

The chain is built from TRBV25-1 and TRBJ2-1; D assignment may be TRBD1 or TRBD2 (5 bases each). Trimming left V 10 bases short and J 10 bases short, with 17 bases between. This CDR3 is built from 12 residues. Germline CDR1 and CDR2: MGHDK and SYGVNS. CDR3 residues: CATIRDSGEQFF. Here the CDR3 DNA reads TGTGCCACCATTCGGGATTCAGGGGAGCAGTTCTTC. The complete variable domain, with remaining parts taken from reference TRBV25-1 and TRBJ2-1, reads EADIYQTPRYLVIGTGKKITLECSQTMGHDKMYWYQQDPGMELHLIHYSYGVNSTEKGDLSSESTVSRIRTEHFPLTLESARPSHTSQYLCATIRDSGEQFFGPGTRLTVL.

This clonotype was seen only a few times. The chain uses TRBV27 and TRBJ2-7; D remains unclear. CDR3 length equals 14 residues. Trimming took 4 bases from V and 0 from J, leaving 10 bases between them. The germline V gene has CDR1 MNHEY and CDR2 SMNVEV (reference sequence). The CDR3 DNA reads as TGTGCCAGCAGTTCCCCGACGGTCTCCTACGAGCAGTACTTC. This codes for CASSSPTVSYEQYF.

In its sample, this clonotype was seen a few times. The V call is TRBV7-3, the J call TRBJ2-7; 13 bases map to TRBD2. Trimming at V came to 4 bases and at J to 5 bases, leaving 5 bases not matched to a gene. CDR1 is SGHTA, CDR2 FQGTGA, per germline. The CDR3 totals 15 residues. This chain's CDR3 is CASSSGLAGRDEQYF. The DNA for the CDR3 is TGTGCCAGCAGCTCGGGACTAGCGGGGAGAGACGAGCAGTACTTC.

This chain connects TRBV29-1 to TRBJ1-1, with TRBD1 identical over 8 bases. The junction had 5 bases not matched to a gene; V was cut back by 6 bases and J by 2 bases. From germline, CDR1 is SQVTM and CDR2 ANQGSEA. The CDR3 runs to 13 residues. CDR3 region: CSVKGQGNTEAFF. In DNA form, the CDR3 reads TGCAGCGTCAAAGGACAGGGAAACACTGAAGCTTTCTTT.

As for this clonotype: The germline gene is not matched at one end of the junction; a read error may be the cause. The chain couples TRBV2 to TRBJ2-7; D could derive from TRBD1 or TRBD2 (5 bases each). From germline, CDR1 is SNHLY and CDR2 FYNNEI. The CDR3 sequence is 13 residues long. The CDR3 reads CATSVGGTYEQYF. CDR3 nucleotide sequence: TGTGCCACCAGTGTTGGGGGAACCTACGAGCAGTACTTC. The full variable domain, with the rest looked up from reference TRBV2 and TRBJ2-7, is EPEVTQTPSHQVTQMGQEVILRCVPISNHLYFYWYRQILGQKVEFLVSFYNNEISEKSEIFDDQFSVERPDGSNFTLKIRSTKLEDSAMYFCATSVGGTYEQYFGPGTRLTVT.

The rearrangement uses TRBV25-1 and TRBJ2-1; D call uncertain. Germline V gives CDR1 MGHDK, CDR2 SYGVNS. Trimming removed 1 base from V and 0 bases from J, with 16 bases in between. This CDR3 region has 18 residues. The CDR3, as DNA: TGTGCCAGCAGTGAATGGGTGGGGTCTTTAAGCTCCTACAATGAGCAGTTCTTC. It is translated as CASSEWVGSLSSYNEQFF.

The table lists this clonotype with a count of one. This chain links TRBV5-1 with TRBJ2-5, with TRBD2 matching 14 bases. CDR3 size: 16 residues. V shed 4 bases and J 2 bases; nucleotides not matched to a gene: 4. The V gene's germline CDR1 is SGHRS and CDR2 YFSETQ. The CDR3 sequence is CASSTGLAGEQETQYF. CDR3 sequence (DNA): TGCGCCAGCAGCACGGGACTAGCGGGGGAACAAGAGACCCAGTACTTC.